This TCR beta chain was retrieved from a study of Ad26.COV2.S vaccination and SARS-CoV-2 variants (dated by TCRdb to 2020 to 2023). Describing the broader study: The specificity and breadth of SARS-CoV-2-reactive T cell receptors after Ad26.COV2.S vaccination were assessed by TCRbeta repertoire sequencing. A total of approximately 30 samples were included in the TCR-sequenced set, comprising around 19 Ad26.COV2.S vaccine recipients, 5 placebo recipients and 8 SARS-CoV-2 convalescent individuals. Study-wide findings and limitations: The authors noted that the TCR breadth and depth analyses may have underestimated total T cell responses. Vaccine and placebo recipients had comparable non-spike TCR breadth, which fits with the vaccine containing only spike. Spike-specific TCR breadth was higher in Ad26.COV2.S recipients than in placebo recipients (P = 0.0014). After vaccination, spike-specific CD8+ and CD4+ T cell responses were reported to show substantial breadth.

The sample's time point, from its label and the paper: individuals recovered from natural SARS-CoV-2 infection. The immunoSEQ Assay was used to sequence TCRbeta CDR3 regions. After extraction, genomic DNA underwent amplification by bias-controlled multiplex PCR, followed by high-throughput sequencing. The original pipeline was this. To quantify the absolute abundance of each unique TCRbeta CDR3 region, sequences were collapsed and filtered. T cell fraction was estimated by normalizing TCRbeta template counts to usable DNA, with usable DNA measured through amplification of reference genes found in all nucleated cells. Repertoire TCRs were annotated as SARS-CoV-2-specific when V gene, CDR3 amino acid sequence and J gene were exactly matched to a known reactive TCR set. The reference SARS-CoV-2 TCR set was derived from MIRA and filtered for enrichment in COVID-19-positive ImmuneCODE repertoires, a step that removed public or cross-reactive TCRs. Based on the MIRA antigens, annotated TCRs were further analysed at the level of specific ORF or position within ORF. Breadth was defined as annotated unique rearrangements over total unique productive rearrangements; depth was the summed frequency of those rearrangements. Group comparisons of TCR breadth used two-sided Wilcoxon rank-sum tests. TCRdb took this table from immuneACCESS and kept in-frame rearrangements with V and J called. Such tables lack part of the clones; where checked against another copy, unresolved V genes explain under half of the gap, and the rest is unexplained. D and trimming come from the DNA, and the V and J calls and clone size come from that table. Within this sample are more than 150,000 clones, with roughly 87% of them counted one time only. Together, the top ten hold about 5.5% of the sample.

About this clone: Its antigen remains undetermined. Nothing much larger sits one base from this clone, and base qualities are not available.

This clonotype was obtained from a human donor who had recovered from COVID-19. The material was peripheral blood, obtained after recovery from COVID-19.

In nucleotides, the sequence is TGCGCCAGCAGCTTGGTACTAGCGGTCAATGAGCAGTTCTTC. This translates into CASSLVLAVNEQFF. The sequence joins TRBV5-1 to TRBJ2-1, with TRBD2 matching 8 junction bases. CDR1 SGHRS and CDR2 YFSETQ are derived from the germline V gene. V loses 0 bases at its end and J loses 6 bases; junction bases beyond the gene matches: 2. The CDR3 covers 14 residues, taking in both the cysteine and the phenylalanine. Only CDR3 DNA is held: 42 bases, read in frame from base 1.